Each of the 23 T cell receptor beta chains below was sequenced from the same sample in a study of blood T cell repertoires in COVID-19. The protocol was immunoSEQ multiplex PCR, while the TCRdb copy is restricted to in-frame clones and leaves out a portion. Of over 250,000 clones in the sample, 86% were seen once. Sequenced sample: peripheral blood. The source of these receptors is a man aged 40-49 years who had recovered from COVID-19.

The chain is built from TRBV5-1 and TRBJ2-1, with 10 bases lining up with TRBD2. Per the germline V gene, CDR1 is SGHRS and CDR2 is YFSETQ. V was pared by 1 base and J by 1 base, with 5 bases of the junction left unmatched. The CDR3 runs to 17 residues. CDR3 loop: CASSLQPTSGSYNEQFF. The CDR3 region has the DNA TGCGCCAGCAGCTTGCAACCGACTAGCGGGTCCTACAATGAGCAGTTCTTC.

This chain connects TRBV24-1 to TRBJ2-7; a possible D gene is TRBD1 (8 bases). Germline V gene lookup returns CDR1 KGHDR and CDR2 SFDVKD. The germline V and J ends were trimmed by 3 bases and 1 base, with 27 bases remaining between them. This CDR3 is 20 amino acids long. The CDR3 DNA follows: TGTGCCACCAGTGATGTCCTAGACAGGGGTCCGGCGGGAGTTTCCTACGAGCAGTACTTC. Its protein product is CATSDVLDRGPAGVSYEQYF.

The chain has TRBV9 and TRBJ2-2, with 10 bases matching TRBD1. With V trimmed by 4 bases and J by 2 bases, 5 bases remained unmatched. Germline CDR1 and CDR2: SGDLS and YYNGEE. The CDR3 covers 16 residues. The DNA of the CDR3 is TGTGCCAGCAGCCGAGGGACAGGGGTTAACACCGGGGAGCTGTTTTTT. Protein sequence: CASSRGTGVNTGELFF.

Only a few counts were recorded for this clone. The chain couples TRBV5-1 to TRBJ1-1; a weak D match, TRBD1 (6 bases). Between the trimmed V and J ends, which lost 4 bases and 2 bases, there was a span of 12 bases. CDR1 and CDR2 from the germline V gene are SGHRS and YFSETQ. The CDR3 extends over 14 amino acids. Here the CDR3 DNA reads TGCGCCAGCAGCCGGACAGAGCTAAACACTGAAGCTTTCTTT. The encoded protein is CASSRTELNTEAFF.

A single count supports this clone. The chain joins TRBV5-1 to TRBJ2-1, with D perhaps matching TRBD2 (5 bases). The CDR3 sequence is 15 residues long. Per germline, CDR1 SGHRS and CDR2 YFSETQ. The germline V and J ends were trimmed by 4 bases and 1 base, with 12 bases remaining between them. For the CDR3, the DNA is TGCGCCAGCAGCGGACGGACTCAGTCCTACAATGAGCAGTTCTTC. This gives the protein CASSGRTQSYNEQFF.

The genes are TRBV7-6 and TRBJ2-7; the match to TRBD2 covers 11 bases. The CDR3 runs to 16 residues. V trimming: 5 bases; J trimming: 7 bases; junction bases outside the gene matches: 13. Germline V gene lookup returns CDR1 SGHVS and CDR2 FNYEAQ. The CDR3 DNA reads TGTGCCAGCAGCCCCTCTCTAGCGGGGGGATTCGGAGAGCAGTACTTC. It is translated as CASSPSLAGGFGEQYF.

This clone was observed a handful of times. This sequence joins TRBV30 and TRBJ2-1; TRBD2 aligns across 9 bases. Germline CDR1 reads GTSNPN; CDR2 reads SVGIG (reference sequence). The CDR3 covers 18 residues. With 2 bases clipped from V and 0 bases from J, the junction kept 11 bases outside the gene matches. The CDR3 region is CAWSMGGAGGASYNEQFF. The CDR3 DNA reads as TGTGCCTGGAGTATGGGAGGAGCGGGAGGTGCCTCCTACAATGAGCAGTTCTTC.

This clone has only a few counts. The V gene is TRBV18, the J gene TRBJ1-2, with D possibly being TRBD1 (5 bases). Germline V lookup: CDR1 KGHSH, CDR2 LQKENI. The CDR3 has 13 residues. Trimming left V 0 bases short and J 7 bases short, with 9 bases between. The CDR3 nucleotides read TGTGCCAGCTCACCACCGACAGTTGGTGGCTACACCTTC. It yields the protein CASSPPTVGGYTF.

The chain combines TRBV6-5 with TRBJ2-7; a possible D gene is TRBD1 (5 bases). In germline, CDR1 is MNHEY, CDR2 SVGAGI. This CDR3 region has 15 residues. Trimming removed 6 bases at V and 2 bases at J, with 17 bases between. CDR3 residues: CASSSQVRGTYEQYF. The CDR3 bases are TGTGCCAGCAGCAGTCAGGTTAGGGGAACCTACGAGCAGTACTTC.

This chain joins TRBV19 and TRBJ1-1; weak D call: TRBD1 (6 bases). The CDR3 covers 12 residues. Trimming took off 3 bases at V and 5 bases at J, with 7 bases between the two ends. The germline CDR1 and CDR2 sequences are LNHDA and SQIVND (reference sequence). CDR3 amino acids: CASSMRGTEAFF. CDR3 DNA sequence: TGTGCCAGTAGTATGAGGGGGACTGAAGCTTTCTTT.

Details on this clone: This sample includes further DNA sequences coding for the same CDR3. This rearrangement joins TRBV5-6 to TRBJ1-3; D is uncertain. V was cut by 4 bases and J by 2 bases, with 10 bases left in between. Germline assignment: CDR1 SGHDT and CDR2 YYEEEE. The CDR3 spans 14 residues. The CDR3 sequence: CASSPRGPGNTIYF. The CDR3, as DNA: TGTGCCAGCAGCCCGCGTGGGCCTGGAAACACCATATATTTT.

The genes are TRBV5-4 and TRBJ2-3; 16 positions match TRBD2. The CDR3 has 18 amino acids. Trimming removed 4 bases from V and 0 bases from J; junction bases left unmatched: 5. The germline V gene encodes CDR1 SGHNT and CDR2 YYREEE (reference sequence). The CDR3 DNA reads TGTGCCAGCAGCGCCGGGACTAGCGGGGGGGTGAGCACAGATACGCAGTATTTT. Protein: CASSAGTSGGVSTDTQYF.

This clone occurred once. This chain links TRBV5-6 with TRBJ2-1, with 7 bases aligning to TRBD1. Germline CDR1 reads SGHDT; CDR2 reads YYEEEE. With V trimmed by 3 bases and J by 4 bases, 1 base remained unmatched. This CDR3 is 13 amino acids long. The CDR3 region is CASSSGQYNEQFF. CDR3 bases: TGTGCCAGCAGCTCGGGACAGTACAATGAGCAGTTCTTC.

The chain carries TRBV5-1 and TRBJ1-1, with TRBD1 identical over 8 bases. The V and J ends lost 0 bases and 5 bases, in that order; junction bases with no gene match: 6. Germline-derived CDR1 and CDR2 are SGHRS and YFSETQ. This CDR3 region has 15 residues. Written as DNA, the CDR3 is TGCGCCAGCAGCTTGGACGGACAGGGATTGACTGAAGCTTTCTTT. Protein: CASSLDGQGLTEAFF.

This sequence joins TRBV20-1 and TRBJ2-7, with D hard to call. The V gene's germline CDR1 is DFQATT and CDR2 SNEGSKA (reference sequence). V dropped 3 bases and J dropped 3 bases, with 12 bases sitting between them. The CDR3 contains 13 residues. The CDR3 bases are TGCAGTGCTAGTGGTGACACGCTCTACGAGCAGTACTTC. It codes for CSASGDTLYEQYF.

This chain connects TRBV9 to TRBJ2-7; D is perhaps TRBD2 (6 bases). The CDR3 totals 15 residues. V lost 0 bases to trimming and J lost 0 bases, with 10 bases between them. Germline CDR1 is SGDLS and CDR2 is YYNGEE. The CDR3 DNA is TGTGCCAGCAGCGTAGGGGGGGACGCCTCCTACGAGCAGTACTTC. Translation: CASSVGGDASYEQYF.

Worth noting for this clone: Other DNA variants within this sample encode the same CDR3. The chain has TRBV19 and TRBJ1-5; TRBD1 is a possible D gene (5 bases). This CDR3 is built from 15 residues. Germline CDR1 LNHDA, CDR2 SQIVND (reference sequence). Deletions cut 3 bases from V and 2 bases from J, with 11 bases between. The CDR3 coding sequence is TGTGCCAGTAGTATCCAGGGTAGTGGCAATCAGCCCCAGCATTTT. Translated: CASSIQGSGNQPQHF.

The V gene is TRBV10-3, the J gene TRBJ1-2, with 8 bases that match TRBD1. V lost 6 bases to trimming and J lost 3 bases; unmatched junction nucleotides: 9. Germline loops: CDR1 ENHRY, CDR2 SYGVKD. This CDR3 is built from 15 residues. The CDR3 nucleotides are TGTGCCATCAGCTACACAGGGGGAGAATACTATGGCTACACCTTC. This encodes CAISYTGGEYYGYTF.

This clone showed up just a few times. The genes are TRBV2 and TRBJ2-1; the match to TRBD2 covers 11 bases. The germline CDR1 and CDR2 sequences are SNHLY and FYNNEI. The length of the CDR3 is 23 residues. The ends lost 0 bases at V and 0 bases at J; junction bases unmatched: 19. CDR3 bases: TGTGCCAGCAGTGAAGCAAGGTCTGGGTCGTCTAGCGGGGGGCCAAGCTCCTACAATGAGCAGTTCTTC. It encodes CASSEARSGSSSGGPSSYNEQFF. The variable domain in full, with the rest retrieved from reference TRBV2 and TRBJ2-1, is EPEVTQTPSHQVTQMGQEVILRCVPISNHLYFYWYRQILGQKVEFLVSFYNNEISEKSEIFDDQFSVERPDGSNFTLKIRSTKLEDSAMYFCASSEARSGSSSGGPSSYNEQFFGPGTRLTVL.

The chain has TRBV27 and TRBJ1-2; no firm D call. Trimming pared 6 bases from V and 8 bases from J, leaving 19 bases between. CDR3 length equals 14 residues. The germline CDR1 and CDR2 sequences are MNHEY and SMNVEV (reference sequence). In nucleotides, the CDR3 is TGTGCCAGCAGGCCCTTAATCCCGAATGAGGGCTACACCTTC. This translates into CASRPLIPNEGYTF.

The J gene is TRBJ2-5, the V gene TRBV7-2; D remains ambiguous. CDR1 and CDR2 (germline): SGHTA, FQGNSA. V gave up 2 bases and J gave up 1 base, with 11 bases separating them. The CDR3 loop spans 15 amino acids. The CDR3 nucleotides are TGTGCCAGCAGCTTATTATGGGCGTTCCAAGAGACCCAGTACTTC. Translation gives CASSLLWAFQETQYF.

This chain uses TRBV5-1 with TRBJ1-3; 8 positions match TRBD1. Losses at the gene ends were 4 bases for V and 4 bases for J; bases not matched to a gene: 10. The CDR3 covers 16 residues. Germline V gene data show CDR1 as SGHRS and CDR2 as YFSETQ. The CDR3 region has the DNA TGCGCCAGCAGCACGGACAGGGCATCGAGAGGAAACACCATATATTTT. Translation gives CASSTDRASRGNTIYF.

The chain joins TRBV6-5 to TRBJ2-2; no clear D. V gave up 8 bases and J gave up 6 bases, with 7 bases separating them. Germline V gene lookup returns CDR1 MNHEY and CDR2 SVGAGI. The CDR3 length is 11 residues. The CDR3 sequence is CASSGPGELFF. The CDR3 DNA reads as TGTGCCAGCTCCGGTCCCGGGGAGCTGTTTTTT.